Detailed here is one TCR beta chain. As yet, its antigen is unknown. At one boundary the junction diverges from the germline segment, which might be a read error. The sample contains more than one DNA sequence encoding this CDR3. The record originates from a study of T cell responses to AZD1222 COVID-19 vaccine. Study results and caveats: Regions 160-218 and 743-854 dominated among vaccine-associated CD4 TCRs spanning spike.

CDR3 length: 15 residues. Profiling relied on immunoSEQ multiplex PCR, and the TCRdb table lists in-frame clones only, not all of them. Among more than 95,000 clones listed, approximately 90% were seen once. The rearrangement uses TRBV5-3 and TRBJ2-7; a weak D match, TRBD1 (6 bases). TRBV5-3 is reported as an ORF; its role is uncertain. This TCR was recovered from an adult in good health. The sample in question was peripheral blood, obtained on day 0 of AZD1222 vaccination. CDR3 coding DNA: TGTGCCAGAAGCTTACCGGGACACCGGACTTACGAGCAGTATTTC. Translation gives CARSLPGHRTYEQYF.